This T cell receptor beta chain originates from a study of TIL therapy for anti-PD-1-resistant metastatic lung cancer. Sequencing used immunoSEQ v3. Sequenced by immunoSEQ multiplex PCR; TCRdb stores in-frame clones only, minus some. In the table there are more than 20,000 clones, 60% to 85% of which are singletons. Indicated time point: pre-treatment sample, taken before nivolumab and TIL therapy. There are 16 residues in the CDR3. Germline V lookup: CDR1 LNHDA, CDR2 SQIVND (reference sequence). V lost 7 bases and J lost 1, with 17 bases in between. The TCR originated in a person between 30 and 79 years old with non-small cell lung cancer. The source material was blood, sampled at baseline. The chain uses TRBV19 and TRBJ1-3, with D possibly matching TRBD1 (5 bases). The CDR3 reads CASIWTNDPSGNTIYF. CDR3 sequence (DNA): TGTGCCAGTATATGGACAAACGACCCTTCTGGAAACACCATATATTTT. Full variable domain (remainder filled in from reference TRBV19 and TRBJ1-3): DGGITQSPKYLFRKEGQNVTLSCEQNLNHDAMYWYRQDPGQGLRLIYYSQIVNDFQKGDIAEGYSVSREKKESFPLTVTSAQKNPTAFYLCASIWTNDPSGNTIYFGEGSWLTVV.